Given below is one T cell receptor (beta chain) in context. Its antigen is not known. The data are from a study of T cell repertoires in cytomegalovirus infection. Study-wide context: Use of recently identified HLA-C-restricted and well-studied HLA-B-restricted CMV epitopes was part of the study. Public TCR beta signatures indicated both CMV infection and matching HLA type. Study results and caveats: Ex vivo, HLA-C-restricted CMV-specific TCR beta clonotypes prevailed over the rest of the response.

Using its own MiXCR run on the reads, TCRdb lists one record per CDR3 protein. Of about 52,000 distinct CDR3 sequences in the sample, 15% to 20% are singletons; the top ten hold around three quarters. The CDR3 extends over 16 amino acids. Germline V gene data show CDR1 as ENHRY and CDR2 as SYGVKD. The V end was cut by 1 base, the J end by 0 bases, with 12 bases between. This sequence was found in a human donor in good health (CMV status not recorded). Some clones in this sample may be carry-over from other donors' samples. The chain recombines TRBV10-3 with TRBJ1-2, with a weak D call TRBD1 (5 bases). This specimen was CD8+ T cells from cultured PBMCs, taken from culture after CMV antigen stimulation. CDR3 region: CAISEYRQTSNYGYTF. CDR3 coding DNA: TGTGCCATCAGTGAGTATCGACAGACCTCTAACTATGGCTACACCTTC.